This T cell receptor (beta chain) derives from a study of T cell changes during pregnancy in multiple sclerosis. Data came from immunoSEQ multiplex PCR; TCRdb stores just in-frame clones and leaves some out. The sample has around 55,000 clones; about nine tenths are singletons. This CDR3 contains 15 residues. CDR1 and CDR2 from the germline V gene are ENHRY and SYGVKD. The trim removed 6 bases at V and 5 bases at J, leaving 9 bases unmatched. The chain couples TRBV10-3 to TRBJ2-3; 9 bases fit TRBD2. Sequenced material: CD4+ T cells from peripheral blood mononuclear cells, taken in the first trimester of pregnancy. This receptor was obtained from a female donor with multiple sclerosis, enrolled in a pregnancy study. In DNA, the CDR3 is TGTGCCATCAGAGACGCGGGGGGGCCCGGAGATACGCAGTATTTT. This encodes CAIRDAGGPGDTQYF.